Below, one T cell receptor (beta chain) is given with its context. As yet, its antigen is unknown. The protocol was immunoSEQ multiplex PCR, while the TCRdb copy is restricted to in-frame clones and leaves out a portion. The sample contains around 82,000 clones, 65% to 85% of which appear only once. After removal of 5 bases from V and 5 bases from J, the junction contained 5 bases not matched to a gene. This CDR3 spans 13 amino acids. In germline, CDR1 is SGHTA, CDR2 FQGNSA. These data originate in a study of identifying expanded T cells in peripheral blood. Points from the study as a whole: Variance in clone template counts between approximately 2-week samples significantly increased with total template count across all healthy donors. Over approximately two and four weeks, about 15 and 19 clones changed, versus approximately 1.1 between replicates.

No infections or other immune events were documented during collection. The sequenced sample was blood. The sequence was collected from a person between 18 and 75 years old in good health. This rearrangement joins TRBV7-2 to TRBJ2-5, with 7 bases matching TRBD2. For the CDR3, the DNA is TGTGCCAGCAGCACTAGGCGGGGGGAGACCCAGTACTTC. Amino acid sequence: CASSTRRGETQYF.